This is a list of T cell receptor beta chains from one sample in a study of blood T cell repertoires in COVID-19. Produced via immunoSEQ multiplex PCR; TCRdb's table is partial and in-frame only. The sample has roughly 400,000 clones, about 88% seen once. Sequencing was carried out using PBMCs or T cells enriched from blood (not recorded which). The receptors were gathered from a woman in her late teens or twenties who had been exposed to COVID-19. Each CDR3 is given with its conserved first and last residue. Fields, in order: D gene, J gene, V gene, CDR3 DNA, CDR3 protein. The D gene is left open where the match is weak.

NA	TRBJ1-1	TRBV5-4	TGTGCCAGCAGCTGGGGCAGAAACACTGAAGCCTTCTTT	CASSWGRNTEAFF
TRBD2	TRBJ2-1	TRBV5-5	TGTGCCAGCAGCTTAGCGGGATCCCCCGGAGGAGAGCAGTTCTTC	CASSLAGSPGGEQFF
NA	TRBJ1-2	TRBV15	TGTGCCACCAGCAGAGACGGCTATGGCTACACCTTC	CATSRDGYGYTF
NA	TRBJ2-7	TRBV15	TGTGCCACCAGCAGAGTAAGAGGGCTATTGTTCGAGCAGTACTTC	CATSRVRGLLFEQYF
TRBD2	TRBJ2-1	TRBV7-3	TGTGCCAGCAGCACCTCCGGGAGCGGGGGGTTTATTAGCTCCTACAATGAGCAGTTCTTC	CASSTSGSGGFISSYNEQFF
NA	TRBJ1-5	TRBV10-3	TGTGCCATCAGCCAGGGAAATCAGCCCCAGCATTTT	CAISQGNQPQHF
NA	TRBJ1-2	TRBV9	TGTGCCAGCAGCGTATACTGGGGGGGCAACTATGGCTACACCTTC	CASSVYWGGNYGYTF
TRBD2	TRBJ2-1	TRBV5-1	TGCGCCAGCAGCTTGGCCTCACAACGGCTAGCGGGAGTTGGGTATGAGCAGTTCTTC	CASSLASQRLAGVGYEQFF
NA	TRBJ1-6	TRBV29-1	TGCAGCGTTGGGCAGGGGATCAATTCACCCCTCCACTTT	CSVGQGINSPLHF
NA	TRBJ2-7	TRBV7-2	TGTGCCAGCAGCTTAGGCTCTAGCGTCTCCTCCTACGAGCAGTACTTC	CASSLGSSVSSYEQYF
NA	TRBJ2-1	TRBV30	TGTGCCTGGAGTGTACTCACTCTCGGGGGAGCGATCTCCTACAATGAGCAGTTCTTC	CAWSVLTLGGAISYNEQFF
NA	TRBJ2-5	TRBV10-3	TGTGCCATCAGTGAGAAAGGGAGGACATTACAAGAGACCCAGTACTTC	CAISEKGRTLQETQYF
TRBD2	TRBJ2-5	TRBV28	TGTGCCAGCAGGCCAACTAGCGGGAGCAGCCGGAGGTACTTC	CASRPTSGSSRRYF
NA	TRBJ2-7	TRBV5-4	TGTGCCAGCAGCTCTGGGACTTACGAGCAGTACTTC	CASSSGTYEQYF
NA	TRBJ1-5	TRBV6-2/TRBV6-3	TGTGCCAGCAGTCAGACATCGACGGCTTATAGCAATCAGCCCCAGCATTTT	CASSQTSTAYSNQPQHF
TRBD2	TRBJ2-7	TRBV20-1	TGCAGTGCTAGTCCCGGGACTAGAGACTACGAGCAGTACTTC	CSASPGTRDYEQYF
TRBD1	TRBJ2-1	TRBV5-1	TGCGCCAGCAGCTTGGATCTCTACAGGGGCAATGAGCAGTTCTTC	CASSLDLYRGNEQFF
TRBD2	TRBJ2-1	TRBV7-8	TGTGCCAGCAGCTTACGTAGCGGGGGGGCCTACAATGAGCAGTTCTTC	CASSLRSGGAYNEQFF